What follows are 23 T cell receptor delta chains derived from one specimen sequenced in a study of gamma-delta chains in newborns, infants, children. TCRdb re-processed the reads using CATT. The sample includes thousands of delta-chain clones, around 0.6% seen only once; the top ten take about 16%. The sample was blood. The receptors stem from a child who was a newborn, infant or young child, either healthy, febrile or measles-vaccinated (not recorded which).

A remark on this clone: A read error likely explains why the TCRdb protein, taken from a much larger clone, differs from this DNA's translation at residue 13; the protein shown is translated from the DNA. The V and J genes are TRDV2 and TRDJ3, with 9 nucleotides matching TRDD3. The germline V gene has CDR1 GEAIGNYY and CDR2 EKD. The CDR3 totals 20 residues. The chain's CDR3 is CACDLVLGDPGSRDTRQMFF. The CDR3 DNA follows: TGTGCCTGTGACCTCGTACTGGGGGACCCAGGCTCCCGGGACACCCGACAGATGTTTTTC.

With regard to this clone: The protein given by TCRdb reflects a much larger clone and differs at residue 3 from this DNA's translation, likely from a read error; the protein shown is the DNA's translation. This chain links TRDV2 with TRDJ2, with TRDD3 matching 12 bases. Germline CDR1 reads GEAIGNYY; CDR2 reads EKD. The CDR3 sequence is 18 residues long. The CDR3 sequence is CARDALGDTWGLTAQLFF. CDR3 nucleotides: TGTGCCCGTGACGCTCTGGGGGATACGTGGGGTTTGACAGCACAACTCTTCTTT.

By share, this clone counts as medium-sized (0.01 to 0.1%). V and J are TRDV2 and TRDJ3, with TRDD3 identical over 12 bases. CDR1 and CDR2 (germline): GEAIGNYY, EKD. This CDR3 spans 21 amino acids. V dropped 3 bases and J dropped 0; count of bases not matched to a gene: 11. The CDR3 DNA sequence: TGTGCCTGTGACGATACTACTGGGGGATACTTACCCTCCTGGGACACCCGACAGATGTTTTTC. Amino acids: CACDDTTGGYLPSWDTRQMFF.

This chain connects TRDV2 to TRDJ1, with 11 bases fitting TRDD3. The CDR3 runs 18 residues. After removal of 3 bases from V and 3 bases from J, the junction contained 14 bases not matched to a gene. Germline V gives CDR1 GEAIGNYY, CDR2 EKD. In nucleotides, the CDR3 is TGTGCCTGTGACTCCGTACTGGGGGATAGGAGGCTCGCCGATAAACTCATCTTT. Its protein product is CACDSVLGDRRLADKLIF.

About this clone: The amino acid sequence in TCRdb belongs to a much larger clone and departs from this DNA's translation at residue 4, likely a sequencing read error; the sequence shown is translated from the DNA. The chain recombines TRDV2 with TRDJ3; 8 nucleotides match TRDD3. The CDR3 length is 20 residues. Germline V gene sequence: CDR1 GEAIGNYY, CDR2 EKD. For the CDR3, the DNA is TGTGCCTGTTACACCGTAAAGGGATACGGTAGCTCCTGGGACACCCGACAGATGTTTTTC. Amino acids: CACYTVKGYGSSWDTRQMFF.

In its sample, this clone is medium-sized. The sample carries other DNA sequences with the same CDR3. The chain uses TRDV2 and TRDJ2, with 9 bases identical to TRDD3. The ends lost 1 base at V and 1 base at J; junction bases unmatched: 0. The CDR3 has 15 residues. Looked up from germline, CDR1 is GEAIGNYY and CDR2 is EKD. The CDR3 loop is CACDTGGYLTAQLFF. The CDR3 coding sequence is TGTGCCTGTGACACTGGGGGATATTTGACAGCACAACTCTTCTTT.

This clone was found a few times. The TCRdb protein, from a much larger clone, departs from this DNA's translation at residue 10, likely by read error; the protein shown derives from the DNA. V is TRDV2 and J is TRDJ3; 11 positions match TRDD3. In germline, CDR1 is GEAIGNYY, CDR2 EKD. The CDR3 runs 19 residues. V was pared by 4 bases and J by 1 base, with 8 bases of the junction left unmatched. The CDR3 nucleotides are TGTGCCTGTGATGAGCTGGGGGATACTGGGTCCTGGGACACCCGACAGATGTTTTTC. Its protein is CACDELGDTGSWDTRQMFF.

This clone qualifies as medium-sized. The gene calls are TRDV2 and TRDJ3; TRDD3 aligns across 11 bases. The CDR3 has 19 amino acids. The trim removed 2 bases at V and 0 bases at J, leaving 5 bases unmatched. Per germline, CDR1 GEAIGNYY and CDR2 EKD. The CDR3 reads CACDKVLGDSSWDTRQMFF. In DNA, the CDR3 is TGTGCCTGTGACAAAGTACTGGGGGATAGCTCCTGGGACACCCGACAGATGTTTTTC.

In this sample, this clone turned up a few times. This could be a read error, since a much larger clone is one nucleotide away. The chain uses TRDV2 and TRDJ3; 11 nucleotides align to TRDD3. This CDR3 is built from 20 residues. The germline V gene encodes CDR1 GEAIGNYY and CDR2 EKD. The CDR3 reads CACDTFWGIPSSWDARQMFF. DNA of the CDR3: TGTGCCTGTGACACTTTCTGGGGGATACCCAGCTCCTGGGACGCCCGACAGATGTTTTTC.

Points on this clone: For this DNA, TCRdb reports the protein of a much larger clone, which diverges at residue 14, most likely from a read error; the protein presented here is translated directly from the DNA. The rearrangement links TRDV2 to TRDJ3; 7 bases align to TRDD3. The CDR3 is 18 amino acids. Per the germline V gene, CDR1 is GEAIGNYY and CDR2 is EKD. The CDR3 reads CACDTVLGISWDTQQMFF. The CDR3 nucleotides read TGTGCCTGTGACACAGTACTGGGGATCTCCTGGGACACCCAACAGATGTTTTTC.

This clone has only a few counts. One junction end disagrees with the germline gene, perhaps due to a read error. The identical CDR3 is also encoded by other nucleotide sequences in the sample. The J gene is TRDJ3, the V gene TRDV2; 7 bases align to TRDD3. The CDR3 consists of 18 residues. Germline V lookup: CDR1 GEAIGNYY, CDR2 EKD. The DNA for the CDR3 is TGTGCCTGTGACACCGTGGGGGACCTCTCCTGGGACACCCGACAGATGTTCTTC. Translated, it gives CACDTVGDLSWDTRQMFF.

This clone appeared a few times. A far larger clone is a single base away, which makes a read error likely. Additional DNA sequences in this sample encode the identical CDR3. This rearrangement joins TRDV2 to TRDJ3; 11 nucleotides agree with TRDD3. CDR3 length: 18 amino acids. Germline V gives CDR1 GEAIGNYY, CDR2 EKD. The CDR3 sequence is CACDSTGGYSWDTRQMFF. CDR3 bases: TGTGCCTGCGACAGTACTGGGGGATACTCCTGGGACACCCGACAGATGTTTTTC.

Remarks on this clone: A much larger clone lies one base from this, so it may be a read error. Different DNA sequences within this sample yield the same CDR3. This sequence joins TRDV2 and TRDJ3; 11 bases line up with TRDD3. Germline lookup yields CDR1 GEAIGNYY and CDR2 EKD. This CDR3 region has 20 residues. CDR3 in amino acids: CACDGGLVGDTRWDTRQMFF. The CDR3 coding sequence is TGTGCCTGTGACGGAGGTTTAGTGGGGGATACGAGATGGGACACCCGGCAGATGTTTTTC.

Ten or more counts support this clone. This sample includes further DNA sequences coding for the same CDR3. CDR3 amino acids: CACDVLGDSSWDTRQMFF. Written as DNA, the CDR3 is TGTGCCTGTGACGTACTGGGGGATTCCTCCTGGGACACCCGACAGATGTTTTTC. The gene calls are TRDV2 and TRDJ3; 10 bases are shared with TRDD3. After removal of 3 bases from V and 0 bases from J, the junction contained 4 bases not matched to a gene. The length of the CDR3 is 18 residues. Per germline, CDR1 GEAIGNYY and CDR2 EKD.

Sample share makes this clone large. This specimen includes other DNA sequences encoding the same CDR3. V gene TRDV2 combines with J gene TRDJ1; 10 bases are shared with TRDD3. With 4 bases clipped from V and 2 bases from J, the junction kept 3 bases outside the gene matches. The CDR3 spans 14 residues. Per the germline V gene, CDR1 is GEAIGNYY and CDR2 is EKD. CDR3 coding DNA: TGTGCCTGTGATCTACTGGGGGATACCGATAAACTCATCTTT. Protein product: CACDLLGDTDKLIF.

Note on this clone: Given a much more abundant clone one base away, this may be a read error. This chain joins TRDV2 and TRDJ1, with TRDD3 matching 13 bases. CDR1 is GEAIGNYY and CDR2 is EKD in the germline V gene. Trimming took 5 bases from V and 0 from J; bases not matched to a gene: 5. The CDR3 is made up of 16 amino acids. In nucleotides, the CDR3 is TGTGCCTGTGGCGTACTGGGGGATACGTACACCGATAAACTCATCTTT. Protein sequence: CACGVLGDTYTDKLIF.

This clone was seen a handful of times. The chain carries TRDV2 and TRDJ3; possible D gene TRDD3, 6 bases. Trimming removed 4 bases at V and 0 bases at J, with 15 bases between. Germline CDR1 is GEAIGNYY and CDR2 is EKD. The CDR3 loop spans 18 amino acids. The CDR3 DNA follows: TGTGCCTGTGAGCGACTGGGTCCATCCTCCTGGGACACCCGACAGATGTTTTTC. Protein: CACERLGPSSWDTRQMFF.

As for this clone: A read error may explain this, as a much larger clone is one base away. The sample contains more than one DNA sequence encoding this CDR3. J is TRDJ3 and V is TRDV2, with D maybe TRDD3 (6 bases). This CDR3 has 16 residues. Germline-derived CDR1 and CDR2 are GEAIGNYY and EKD. For the CDR3, the DNA is TGTGCCTGTGACACCGTGGGGGCCTGGGACACCCGCCAGATGTTTTTC. It yields the protein CACDTVGAWDTRQMFF.

Details on this clone: TCRdb pairs this DNA with a much larger clone's protein that differs at residue 5, likely a read error; the protein shown was translated from the DNA. The chain uses TRDV2 and TRDJ3; 11 nucleotides match TRDD3. The CDR3 is made up of 18 amino acids. CDR1 GEAIGNYY and CDR2 EKD come from the germline V gene. The trim removed 2 bases at V and 2 bases at J, leaving 4 bases unmatched. Written as DNA, the CDR3 is TGTGCCTGTGACAGAATACTGGGGGATACCTGGGACACCCGACAGATGTTTTTC. Its protein product is CACDRILGDTWDTRQMFF.

As to this clone: TCRdb has a much larger clone's protein, which differs at residue 7 from the translation of this DNA, likely because of a read error; what is shown is the protein translated from the DNA. The rearrangement joins TRDV2 to TRDJ3; 9 nucleotides match TRDD3. The germline V gene encodes CDR1 GEAIGNYY and CDR2 EKD. V was pared by 0 bases and J by 5 bases, with 10 bases of the junction left unmatched. This CDR3 is 19 amino acids long. The DNA for the CDR3 is TGTGCCTGTGACACCGGAGACTGGGGATACGTCCGGGACACCCGACAGATGTTTTTC. Translating gives CACDTGDWGYVRDTRQMFF.

This clone occurred a few times. TCRdb has a much larger clone's protein, which differs at residue 16 from the translation of this DNA, likely because of a read error; what is shown is the protein translated from the DNA. The rearrangement uses TRDV2 and TRDJ2; 10 nucleotides agree with TRDD3. The V gene's germline CDR1 is GEAIGNYY and CDR2 EKD. The CDR3 is made up of 18 amino acids. CDR3 DNA: TGTGCCTGTGACAACTTACTGGGGGATGCATCTTTGACAGCACAACCCTTCTTT. Translated, it gives CACDNLLGDASLTAQPFF.

Only a few counts were recorded for this clone. A far larger clone differs by one base, so this is likely a read error. The identical CDR3 is also encoded by other nucleotide sequences in the sample. This rearrangement joins TRDV2 to TRDJ3; 12 bases agree with TRDD3. Germline V gene sequence: CDR1 GEAIGNYY, CDR2 EKD. This CDR3 region has 20 residues. The CDR3 region has the DNA TGTGCCTGTGACACCCTCCTGGGGGATACGCGGGCCTGGGACACCCGGCAGATGTTTTTC. Translating gives CACDTLLGDTRAWDTRQMFF.

By share, this clone counts as medium-sized (0.01 to 0.1%). The sample carries other DNA sequences with the same CDR3. The V call is TRDV2, the J call TRDJ3; 7 bases line up with TRDD3. V was clipped by 1 base and J by 0 bases; unmatched bases: 5. CDR1 GEAIGNYY and CDR2 EKD come from the germline V gene. The CDR3 covers 18 residues. The CDR3: CACDTGGISSWDTRQMFF. The CDR3 DNA reads TGTGCCTGTGACACTGGGGGAATAAGCTCCTGGGACACCCGACAGATGTTTTTC.